This T cell receptor beta chain was identified in a study of early T cells in non-severe SARS-CoV-2 infection. Whole-study context: Sequenced material consisted of bulk RNA (from unsorted whole blood), and chains were unpaired.

This CDR3 region has 15 residues. Germline V gives CDR1 LGHDT, CDR2 YNNKEL (reference sequence). J was trimmed by 3 bases and V by 4 bases; bases with no gene match: 6. This clonotype was observed a few times. Attachment of unique molecular identifiers was made to individual cDNA molecules. TCRdb re-derived calls from the 5' RACE reads in MiXCR, one entry per CDR3 protein. The data contain 45,000 to 75,000 distinct CDR3 sequences, about 8.9% of them singletons. Sequencing used whole blood. The sequence derives from an adult who was a healthcare worker with PCR-confirmed SARS-CoV-2 infection or an uninfected control (not recorded which). The J gene is TRBJ2-7, the V gene TRBV3-1; 10 bases agree with TRBD2. CDR3 amino acids: CASSLRAGGIYEQYF. The CDR3 region has the DNA TGTGCCAGCAGCCTACGAGCGGGAGGGATCTACGAGCAGTACTTC.